Shown below are 12 T cell receptor beta chains from a single sample sequenced in a study of blood T cell repertoires in COVID-19. The assay was immunoSEQ multiplex PCR, and TCRdb's table has in-frame clones only and misses some. Of hundreds of thousands of clones in the sample, around 87% are singletons; the top ten hold just over 7%. Sequenced sample: peripheral blood. Every receptor here comes from a man aged 55 to 70 who had recovered from COVID-19.

V is TRBV6-2 or TRBV6-3 and J is TRBJ2-2; TRBD1 might be the D (5 bases). The CDR3 spans 17 residues. V was pared by 4 bases and J by 2 bases, with 17 bases between. Per the germline V gene, CDR1 is MNHEY and CDR2 is SVGEGT. CDR3 sequence reads: CASSFRQRTTNTGELFF. In nucleotides, the CDR3 is TGTGCCAGCAGTTTCAGACAGAGAACTACCAACACCGGGGAGCTGTTTTTT.

The chain joins TRBV5-1 to TRBJ2-6; D call uncertain. From germline, CDR1 is SGHRS and CDR2 YFSETQ. The V gene lost 5 bases and the J gene lost 4 bases, with 10 bases spanning the gap. The CDR3 is 14 residues long. The CDR3 coding sequence is TGCGCCAGCAGTTCCGAGTTAGGGGCCAACGTCCTGACTTTC. Translated: CASSSELGANVLTF.

The chain is built from TRBV6-5 and TRBJ2-7; 7 bases align to TRBD1. Germline V lookup: CDR1 MNHEY, CDR2 SVGAGI. This CDR3 has 14 residues. V lost 5 bases, J lost 2 bases, and 6 bases stayed unmatched. Written as DNA, the CDR3 is TGTGCCAGCAGTACCGGACAGGCTGCCTACGAGCAGTACTTC. Residues: CASSTGQAAYEQYF.

This chain links TRBV7-9 with TRBJ2-1; TRBD2 matches at 7 bases. With 1 base clipped from V and 14 bases from J, the junction kept 8 bases outside the gene matches. Looked up from germline, CDR1 is SEHNR and CDR2 is FQNEAQ (reference sequence). The CDR3 sequence is 13 residues long. The CDR3 DNA reads as TGTGCCAGCAGCTTAGACCCAGCTAGCGGTAAGTTCTTC. The encoded protein is CASSLDPASGKFF. Full variable domain (missing parts from reference TRBV7-9 and TRBJ2-1): DTGVSQNPRHKITKRGQNVTFRCDPISEHNRLYWYRQTLGQGPEFLTYFQNEAQLEKSRLLSDRFSAERPKGSFSTLEIQRTEQGDSAMYLCASSLDPASGKFFGPGTRLTVL.

This clone showed up just a few times. The chain recombines TRBV3-1 (or the pseudogene TRBV3-2) with TRBJ1-5, with 7 bases matching TRBD1. The germline V gene encodes CDR1 LGHDT and CDR2 YNNKEL (reference sequence). V lost 6 bases to trimming and J lost 1 base; unmatched junction nucleotides: 6. The CDR3 extends over 15 amino acids. For the CDR3, the DNA is TGTGCCAGCAGTCCGGGACAGCTCAGCAATCAGCCCCAGCATTTT. This sequence encodes CASSPGQLSNQPQHF.

This chain connects TRBV18 to TRBJ2-1; D is undetermined. CDR1 and CDR2 (germline): KGHSH, LQKENI. V dropped 2 bases and J dropped 4 bases, with 12 bases sitting between them. The CDR3 covers 15 residues. DNA of the CDR3: TGTGCCAGCTCACCAATCGTCAAGAGATACAATGAGCAGTTCTTC. Translated: CASSPIVKRYNEQFF.

This chain links TRBV6-2 or TRBV6-3 with TRBJ1-1; 8 bases align to TRBD1. The CDR3 is made up of 16 amino acids. V gave up 6 bases and J gave up 4 bases; unmatched junction bases: 13. Looked up from germline, CDR1 is MNHEY and CDR2 is SVGEGT. In DNA, the CDR3 is TGTGCCAGCAGCCACGGACAGGGTGGTATGAGCACTGAAGCTTTCTTT. This gives the protein CASSHGQGGMSTEAFF.

J is TRBJ1-4 and V is TRBV14; D is undetermined. V lost 1 base to trimming and J lost 4 bases, with 13 bases between them. The length of the CDR3 is 16 residues. Germline CDR1 SGHDN, CDR2 FVKESK. The CDR3 DNA reads TGTGCCAGCAGCCAAGTTGAGTCGGTCGTTAATGAAAAACTGTTTTTT. Amino acid sequence: CASSQVESVVNEKLFF.

The V and J genes are TRBV7-2 and TRBJ2-1; a weak D match, TRBD2 (7 bases). CDR3 size: 15 residues. Germline V gene data show CDR1 as SGHTA and CDR2 as FQGNSA. With 5 bases removed from V and 4 bases from J, the gap between germline ends came to 15 bases. In DNA, the CDR3 is TGTGCCAGCAGCGAAGGGGGGGTTTCTTACAATGAGCAGTTCTTC. This gives the protein CASSEGGVSYNEQFF.

V usage is TRBV5-1 and J usage is TRBJ2-5, with a possible D match to TRBD2 (6 bases). The CDR3 is made up of 14 amino acids. The V end lost 1 base, the J end lost 2 bases, and 9 bases lay between the germline ends. The germline CDR1 and CDR2 sequences are SGHRS and YFSETQ. The CDR3 DNA reads as TGCGCCAGCAGCTTGCTAGCGACACAAGAGACCCAGTACTTC. The encoded protein is CASSLLATQETQYF.

V gene TRBV6-5 combines with J gene TRBJ1-4, with TRBD1 matching over 8 bases. The CDR3 sequence is 15 residues long. With V trimmed by 6 bases and J by 5 bases, 8 bases remained unmatched. Germline lookup yields CDR1 MNHEY and CDR2 SVGAGI. DNA of the CDR3: TGTGCCAGCAGCCCCCGGACAGGGAGAAATGAAAAACTGTTTTTT. It translates to CASSPRTGRNEKLFF.

The chain combines TRBV1 with TRBJ2-5; TRBD1 was called by the table and not checked on the DNA. TRBV1 is designated a pseudogene. The CDR3 has 16 residues. This CDR3 reads CTSSQESPGDQETQYF. Written as DNA, the CDR3 is TGCACCAGCAGCCAAGAATCGCCAGGGGACCAAGAGACCCAGTACTTC.